This T cell receptor beta chain was sequenced in a study of T cell responses to AZD1222 COVID-19 vaccine. The assay was immunoSEQ multiplex PCR, and TCRdb's table has in-frame clones only and misses some. The sample lists more than 120,000 clones, 90% to 95% occurring once. CDR3 length: 12 residues. V was clipped by 2 bases and J by 7 bases, with 5 bases between them. Germline CDR1 reads SGHAT; CDR2 reads FQNNGV. This clone was seen only once. The sample was peripheral blood, taken on day 0 of AZD1222 vaccination. The clonotype was recovered from an adult in good health. The chain uses TRBV11-2 and TRBJ2-2; the D is unclear. CDR3 in amino acids: CASSLKGGELFF. CDR3 sequence (DNA): TGTGCCAGCAGCTTAAAGGGCGGGGAGCTGTTTTTT.